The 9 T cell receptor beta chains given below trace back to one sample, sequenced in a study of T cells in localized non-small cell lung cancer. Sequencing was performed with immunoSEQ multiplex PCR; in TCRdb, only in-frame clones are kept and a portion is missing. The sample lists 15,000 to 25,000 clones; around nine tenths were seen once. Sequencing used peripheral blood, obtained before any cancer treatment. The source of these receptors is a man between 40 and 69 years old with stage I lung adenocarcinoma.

The CDR3 region has the DNA TGTGCCAGCAGTTTAGGGAGTGGGCGGTACAATGAGCAGTTCTTC. Translation: CASSLGSGRYNEQFF. This rearrangement joins TRBV27 to TRBJ2-1; D is perhaps TRBD2 (5 bases). The germline V and J ends were trimmed by 2 bases and 4 bases, with 12 bases remaining between them. There are 15 residues in the CDR3. Germline CDR1 is MNHEY and CDR2 is SMNVEV (reference sequence).

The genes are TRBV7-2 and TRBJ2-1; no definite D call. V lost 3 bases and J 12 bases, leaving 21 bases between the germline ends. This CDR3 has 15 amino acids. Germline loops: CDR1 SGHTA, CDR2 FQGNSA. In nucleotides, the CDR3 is TGTGCCAGCAGCTTTGGTCTGATTAAGCCGTCCGGGCAGTTCTTC. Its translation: CASSFGLIKPSGQFF.

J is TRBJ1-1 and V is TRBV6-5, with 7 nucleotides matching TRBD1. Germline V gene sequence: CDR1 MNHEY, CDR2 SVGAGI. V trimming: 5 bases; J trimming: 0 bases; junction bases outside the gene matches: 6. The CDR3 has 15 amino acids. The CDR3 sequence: CASSPRTGLNTEAFF. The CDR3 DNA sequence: TGTGCCAGCAGTCCAAGGACAGGTTTGAACACTGAAGCTTTCTTT.

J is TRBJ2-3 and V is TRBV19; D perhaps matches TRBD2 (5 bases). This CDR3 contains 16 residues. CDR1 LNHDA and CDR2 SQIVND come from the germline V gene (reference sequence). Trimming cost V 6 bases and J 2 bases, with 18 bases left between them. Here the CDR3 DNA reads TGTGCCAGTAGCACCACTAGAGCCTCTACCACAGATACGCAGTATTTT. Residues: CASSTTRASTTDTQYF.

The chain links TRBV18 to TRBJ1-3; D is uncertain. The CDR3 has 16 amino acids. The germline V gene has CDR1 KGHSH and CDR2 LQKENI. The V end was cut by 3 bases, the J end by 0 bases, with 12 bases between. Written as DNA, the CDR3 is TGTGCCAGCTCACCCCGCCGGCCAGACTCTGGAAACACCATATATTTT. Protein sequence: CASSPRRPDSGNTIYF.

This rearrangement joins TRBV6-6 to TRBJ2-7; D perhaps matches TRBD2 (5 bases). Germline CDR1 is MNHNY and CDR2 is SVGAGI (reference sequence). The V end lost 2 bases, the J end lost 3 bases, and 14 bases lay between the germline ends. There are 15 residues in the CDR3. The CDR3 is CASSYREDWDYEQYF. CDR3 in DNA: TGTGCCAGCAGTTACCGGGAAGACTGGGACTACGAGCAGTACTTC.

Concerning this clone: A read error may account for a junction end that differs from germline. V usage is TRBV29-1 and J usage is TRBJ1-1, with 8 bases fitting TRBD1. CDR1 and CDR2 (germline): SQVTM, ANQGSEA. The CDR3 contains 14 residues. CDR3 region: CSVHSTGVKTEAFF. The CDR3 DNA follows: TGCAGCGTCCACTCGACAGGGGTGAAGACTGAAGCTTTCTTT.

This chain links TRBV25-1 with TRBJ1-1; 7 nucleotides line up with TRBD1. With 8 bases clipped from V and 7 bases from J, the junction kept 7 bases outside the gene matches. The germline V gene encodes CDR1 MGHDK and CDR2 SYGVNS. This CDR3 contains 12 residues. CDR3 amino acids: CASARDSYEAFF. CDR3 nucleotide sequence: TGTGCCAGCGCCCGGGACAGCTATGAAGCTTTCTTT.

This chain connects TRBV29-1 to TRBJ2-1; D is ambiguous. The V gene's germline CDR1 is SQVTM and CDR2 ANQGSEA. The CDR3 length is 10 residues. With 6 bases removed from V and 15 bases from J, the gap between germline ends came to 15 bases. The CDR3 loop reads CSVLIRRRFF. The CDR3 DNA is TGCAGCGTCTTGATAAGGCGCCGGTTCTTC.